This TCR beta chain came from a study of Tregs in tolerant kidney transplant recipients. Findings of the study overall: Biological reproducibility was not directly addressed in this study. Tregs expanded with activated donor B cells seemed most donor-specific.

Repertoires were generated with immunoSEQ multiplex PCR, while TCRdb's copy carries only in-frame clones and drops some. Of 100,000 to 120,000 clones listed, roughly 89% were seen once; the top ten hold roughly 0.35%. This clone was seen a single time. As yet, its antigen is unknown. Trimming stripped 2 bases from V and 1 base from J, with 5 bases between. From germline, CDR1 is MNHEY and CDR2 SVGAGI. The CDR3 loop spans 13 amino acids. This specimen consisted of CD4+ T cells from blood, obtained before the transplant. The sequence came from a human donor who received a combined kidney and bone marrow transplant. This rearrangement joins TRBV6-5 to TRBJ1-1, with unresolved D. The CDR3 spells CASSYGRNTEAFF. The CDR3 DNA reads TGTGCCAGCAGTTACGGGAGGAACACTGAAGCTTTCTTT.